This is a list of T cell receptor beta chains from one sample in a study of regulatory T cells in long-lasting Graves disease. MiXCR was run by TCRdb on the multiplex PCR reads, yielding one entry per CDR3 protein. The sample yields 350,000 to 550,000 distinct CDR3 sequences, 14% seen once. The data were also submitted as part of a second study, on T cells in Graves' hyperthyroidism and ophthalmopathy.

Sequenced here: peripheral blood mononuclear cells (PBMCs), sampled at new diagnosis, from a patient treated with antithyroid drugs. Source of these receptors: a woman in her forties or fifties with Graves disease. Both conserved end residues are part of each CDR3. The D gene is left open where the match is weak. Not every row has a clone size; where given, it reads once, few, many or a size class.

d_call	v_call	clone_size	j_call	cdr3_nt	cdr3_aa
.	TRBV9	.	TRBJ2-3	TGTGCCAGCAGCGTAGAGTACAGACTGGTAGATACGCAGTATTTT	CASSVEYRLVDTQYF
.	TRBV6-5	.	TRBJ2-2	TGTGCCAGCAGTTACGATTCCCCCAAAGGCGGGGAGCTGTTTTTT	CASSYDSPKGGELFF
TRBD2	TRBV5-1	many	TRBJ2-1	TGCGCCAGCAGGGGACTACTAGCGGGAGGGCCGGAGCAGTTCTTC	CASRGLLAGGPEQFF
.	TRBV28	many	TRBJ1-4	TGTGCCAGCGCCGGTCCTGGGCATAATGAAAAACTGTTTTTT	CASAGPGHNEKLFF
TRBD2	TRBV28	many	TRBJ2-7	TGTGCCAGCCGGGCGGGAGGGAACTCCTACGAGCAGTACTTC	CASRAGGNSYEQYF
.	TRBV15	many	TRBJ1-1	TGTGCCACCAGCGGTCACAGGGAGACTGAAGCTTTCTTT	CATSGHRETEAFF
TRBD1	TRBV27	.	TRBJ2-1	TGTGCCAGATACGAAGTTCCCTGGGACAGAAAGAACAATGAGCAGCTCTTC	CARYEVPWDRKNNEQLF
TRBD1	TRBV24-1	.	TRBJ2-3	TGTGCCACCAGCGACCCGGGACAGGGGAGCACAGATACGCAGTATTTT	CATSDPGQGSTDTQYF
.	TRBV18	many	TRBJ2-2	TGTGCCAGCGTACCCGACAGAGCGAACACCGGGGAGCTGTTTTTT	CASVPDRANTGELFF
TRBD1	TRBV12-5	many	TRBJ2-1	TGTGCTAGTGGTTTGGGATCCGGGACAGGGGTACGCAATGAGCAGTTCTTC	CASGLGSGTGVRNEQFF
TRBD1	TRBV6-1	.	TRBJ1-2	TGTGCCAGCAGTGAAGGCGCCAGGGGGTCATATGGCTACACCTTC	CASSEGARGSYGYTF
TRBD2	TRBV10-2	many	TRBJ2-3	TGCGCCAGCAGTGAGTCGAAACTAGCGGGAGGCAAAAGCACAGATACGCAGTATTTT	CASSESKLAGGKSTDTQYF
.	TRBV12-3/TRBV12-4	many	TRBJ2-5	TGTGCCAGCAGGTCGACAGGGAGCGGGGAGACCCAGTACTTC	CASRSTGSGETQYF
.	TRBV6-1	many	TRBJ2-1	TGTGCCAGCAGTGAAAATAGCCCCGCCTTCTACAATGAGCAGTTCTTC	CASSENSPAFYNEQFF
TRBD2	TRBV3-1	.	TRBJ2-1	TGTGCCAGCCAGCGGACTAGCGGGATCAATGAGCAGTTCTTC	CASQRTSGINEQFF
TRBD2	TRBV27	few	TRBJ2-7	TGTGCCAGCAGTTTATCGAGACTAGCGGGAGAGTACGAGCAGTACTTC	CASSLSRLAGEYEQYF
TRBD2	TRBV28	many	TRBJ2-3	TGTGCCAGCAGTTTATTTTTTACAGGGCCCGGACTAGCGGGCAGCACAGATACGCAGTATTTT	CASSLFFTGPGLAGSTDTQYF
.	TRBV6-1	many	TRBJ2-5	TGTGCCAGCTCAAGACAGGGAGGGGACCAAGAGACCCAGTACTTC	CASSRQGGDQETQYF
TRBD1	TRBV24-1	few	TRBJ1-2	TGTGCCACCAGTGACTACGGACAGGGGTTATCTGGCTATGGCTACGCCTTC	CATSDYGQGLSGYGYAF
.	TRBV18	many	TRBJ1-1	TGTGCCAGCTCCCGCGGACGGAACACTGAAGCTTTCTTT	CASSRGRNTEAFF
.	TRBV19	.	TRBJ1-2	TGTGCCAGTAGTACAATCCTCCCAGGGAGTAACTATGGCTACACCTTC	CASSTILPGSNYGYTF
.	TRBV11-2	many	TRBJ2-1	TGTGCCAGCATGGCCGACGGCTACAATGAGCAGTTCTTC	CASMADGYNEQFF
.	TRBV3-1	many	TRBJ1-1	TGTGCCAGCAGCCAAGATTACCGGACAGCGATGAACACTGAAGCTTTCTTT	CASSQDYRTAMNTEAFF
.	TRBV5-5	many	TRBJ1-2	TGTGCCAGCACCCTCGCTGTTGCAACTAACTATGGCTACACCTTC	CASTLAVATNYGYTF
.	TRBV5-1	many	TRBJ2-3	TGCGCCAGCAGGGTCGGGACAGATACGCAGTATTTT	CASRVGTDTQYF
TRBD1	TRBV12-3/TRBV12-4	many	TRBJ1-1	TGTGCCAGCAGATACAGGGGCATGAACACTGAAGCTTTCTTT	CASRYRGMNTEAFF
.	TRBV7-9	many	TRBJ2-2	TGTGCCAGCATCCAGACGAACACCGGGGAGCTGTTTTTT	CASIQTNTGELFF
TRBD1	TRBV11-2	many	TRBJ1-2	TGTGCCAGCAGCTTAGGGGACAGGGGCTACACCTTC	CASSLGDRGYTF
TRBD2	TRBV12-3/TRBV12-4	many	TRBJ2-7	TGTGCCAGCAGTTTCTCCAGCGGGAGGGTCCACGAGCAGTACTTC	CASSFSSGRVHEQYF
.	TRBV12-3/TRBV12-4	many	TRBJ1-3	TGTGCCAGCACGGAACAGGGTACCATATATTTT	CASTEQGTIYF
.	TRBV30	many	TRBJ2-3	TGTGCCTGGAGCCTCCCCCCAGATACGCAGTATTTT	CAWSLPPDTQYF
.	TRBV5-1	many	TRBJ2-4	TGCGCCAGCAGCACTAGCCCTTTGGGAGCCAAAAACATTCAGTACTTC	CASSTSPLGAKNIQYF
.	TRBV18	.	TRBJ1-3	TGTGCCAGCTCACCGGTGGGAAACACCATATATTTT	CASSPVGNTIYF
.	TRBV5-6	few	TRBJ2-7	TGTGCCAGCAACGTGTGGGGGCACTACGAGCAGTACTTC	CASNVWGHYEQYF
.	TRBV7-9	few	TRBJ2-7	TGTGCCAGCAGCTTAGCTGGGCGGATATACGAGCAGTACTTC	CASSLAGRIYEQYF
TRBD2	TRBV7-8	.	TRBJ2-1	TGTGCCAGCAGCTTAACCTCGGGGGGTTCTGTTTACAATGAGCAGTTCTTC	CASSLTSGGSVYNEQFF